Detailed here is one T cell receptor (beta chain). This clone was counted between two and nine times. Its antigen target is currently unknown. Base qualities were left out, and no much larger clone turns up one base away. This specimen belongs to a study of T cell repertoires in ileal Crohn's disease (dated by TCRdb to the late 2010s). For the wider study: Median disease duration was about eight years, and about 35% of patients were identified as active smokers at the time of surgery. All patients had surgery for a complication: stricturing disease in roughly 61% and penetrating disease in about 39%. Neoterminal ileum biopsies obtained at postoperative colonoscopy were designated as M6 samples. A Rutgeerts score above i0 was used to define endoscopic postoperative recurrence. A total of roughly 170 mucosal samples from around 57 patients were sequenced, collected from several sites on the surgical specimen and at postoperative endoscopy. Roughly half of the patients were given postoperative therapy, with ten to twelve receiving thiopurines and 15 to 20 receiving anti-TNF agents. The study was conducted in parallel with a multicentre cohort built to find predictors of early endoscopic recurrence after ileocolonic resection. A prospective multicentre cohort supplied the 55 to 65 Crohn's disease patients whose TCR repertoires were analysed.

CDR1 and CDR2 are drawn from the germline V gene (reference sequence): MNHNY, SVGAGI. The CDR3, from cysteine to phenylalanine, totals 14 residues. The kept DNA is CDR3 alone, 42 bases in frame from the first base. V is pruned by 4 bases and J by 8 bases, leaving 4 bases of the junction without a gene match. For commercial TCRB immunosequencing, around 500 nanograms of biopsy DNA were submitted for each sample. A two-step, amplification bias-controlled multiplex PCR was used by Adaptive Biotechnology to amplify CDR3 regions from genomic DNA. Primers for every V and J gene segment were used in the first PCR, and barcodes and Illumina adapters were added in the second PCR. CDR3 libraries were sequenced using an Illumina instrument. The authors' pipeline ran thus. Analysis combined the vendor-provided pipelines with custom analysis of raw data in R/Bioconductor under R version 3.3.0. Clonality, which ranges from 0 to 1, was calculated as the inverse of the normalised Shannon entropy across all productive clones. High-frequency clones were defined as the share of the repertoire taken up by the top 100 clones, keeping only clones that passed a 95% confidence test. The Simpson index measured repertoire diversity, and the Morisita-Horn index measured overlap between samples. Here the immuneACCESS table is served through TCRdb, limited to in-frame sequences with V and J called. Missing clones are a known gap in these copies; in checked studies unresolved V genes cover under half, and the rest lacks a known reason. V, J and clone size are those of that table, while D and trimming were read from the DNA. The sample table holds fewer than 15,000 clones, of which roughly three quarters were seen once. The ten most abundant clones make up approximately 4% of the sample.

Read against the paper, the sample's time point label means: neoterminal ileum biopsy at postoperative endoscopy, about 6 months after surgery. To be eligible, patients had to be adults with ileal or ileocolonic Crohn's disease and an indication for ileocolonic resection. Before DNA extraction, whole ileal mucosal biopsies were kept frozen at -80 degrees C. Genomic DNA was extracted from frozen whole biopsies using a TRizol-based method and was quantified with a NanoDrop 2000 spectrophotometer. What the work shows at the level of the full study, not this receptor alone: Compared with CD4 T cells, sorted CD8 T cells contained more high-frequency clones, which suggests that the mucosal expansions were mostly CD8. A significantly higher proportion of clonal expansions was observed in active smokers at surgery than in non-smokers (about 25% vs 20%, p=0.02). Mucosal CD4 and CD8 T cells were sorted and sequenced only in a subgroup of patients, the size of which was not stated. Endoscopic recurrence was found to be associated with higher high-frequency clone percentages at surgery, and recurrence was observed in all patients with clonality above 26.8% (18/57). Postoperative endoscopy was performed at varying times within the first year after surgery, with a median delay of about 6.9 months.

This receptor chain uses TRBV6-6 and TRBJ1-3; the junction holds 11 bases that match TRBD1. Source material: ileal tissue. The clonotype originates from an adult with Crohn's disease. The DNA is TGTGCCAGCAGTTTAGGACAGGGGGCGTACACCATATATTTT. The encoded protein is CASSLGQGAYTIYF.